This T cell receptor (beta chain) comes out of a study of multiple sclerosis patients with progressive multifocal leukoencephalopathy. On this clone itself: The antigen remains undetermined.

From germline, CDR1 is LGHNA and CDR2 YSLEER. The CDR3 runs 15 residues. Trimming at V came to 0 bases and at J to 7 bases, leaving 8 bases not matched to a gene. The time point here: about a year of natalizumab therapy. All PML patients were female, and all patients had earlier interferon beta. T1 marks 6 months and T2 marks 12 months of natalizumab therapy. General observations from the study: Clones expanded at PML were already present before and during natalizumab.

Assay: immunoSEQ multiplex PCR; the TCRdb copy retains only in-frame clones and omits some. In the table there are about 25,000 clones, 80% to 95% of which are singletons. Sample: PBMCs, taken from a patient treated with natalizumab. The gene calls are TRBV4-3 and TRBJ2-5, with 7 bases aligning to TRBD2. This clonotype originated in a man aged 25 to 45 with multiple sclerosis. In nucleotides, the CDR3 is TGCGCCAGCAGCCAAGATAGGCAGGGAGGGGCGACCCAGTACTTC. Amino acids: CASSQDRQGGATQYF.